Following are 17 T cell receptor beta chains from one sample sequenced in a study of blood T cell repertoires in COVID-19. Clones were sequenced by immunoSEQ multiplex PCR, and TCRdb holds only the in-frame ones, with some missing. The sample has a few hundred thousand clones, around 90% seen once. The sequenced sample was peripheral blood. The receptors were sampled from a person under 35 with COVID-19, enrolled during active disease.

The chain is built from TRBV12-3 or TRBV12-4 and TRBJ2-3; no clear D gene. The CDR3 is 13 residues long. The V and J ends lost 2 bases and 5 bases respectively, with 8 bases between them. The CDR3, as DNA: TGTGCCAGCAGTTTAAACAGAAGAGATACGCAGTATTTT. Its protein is CASSLNRRDTQYF.

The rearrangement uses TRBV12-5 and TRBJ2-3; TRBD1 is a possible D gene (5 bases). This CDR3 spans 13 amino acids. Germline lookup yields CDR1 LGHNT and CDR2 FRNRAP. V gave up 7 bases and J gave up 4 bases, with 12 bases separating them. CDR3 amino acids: CASAPQGADTQYF. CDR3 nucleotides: TGTGCTAGTGCTCCCCAGGGCGCAGATACGCAGTATTTT.

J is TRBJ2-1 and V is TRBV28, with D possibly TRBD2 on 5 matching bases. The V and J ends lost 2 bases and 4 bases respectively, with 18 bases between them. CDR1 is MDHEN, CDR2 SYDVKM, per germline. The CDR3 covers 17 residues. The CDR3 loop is CASSLRQLARFYNEQFF. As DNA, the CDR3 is TGTGCCAGCAGTTTACGACAATTAGCGCGATTTTACAATGAGCAGTTCTTC.

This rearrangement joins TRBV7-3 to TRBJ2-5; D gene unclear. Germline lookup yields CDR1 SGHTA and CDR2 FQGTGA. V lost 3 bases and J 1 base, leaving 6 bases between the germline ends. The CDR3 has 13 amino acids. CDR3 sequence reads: CASSFGSQETQYF. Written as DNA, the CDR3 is TGTGCCAGCAGCTTCGGGTCCCAAGAGACCCAGTACTTC.

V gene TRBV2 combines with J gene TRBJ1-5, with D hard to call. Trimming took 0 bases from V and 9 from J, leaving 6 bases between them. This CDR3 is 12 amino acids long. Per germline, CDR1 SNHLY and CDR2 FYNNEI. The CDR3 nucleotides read TGTGCCAGCAGTGAAGCCCCAGGGCCCCAGCATTTT. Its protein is CASSEAPGPQHF.

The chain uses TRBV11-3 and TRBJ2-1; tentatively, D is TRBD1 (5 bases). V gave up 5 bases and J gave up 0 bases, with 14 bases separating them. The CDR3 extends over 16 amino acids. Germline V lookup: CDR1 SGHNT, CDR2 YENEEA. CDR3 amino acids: CASSTHQGSSYNEQFF. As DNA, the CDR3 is TGTGCCAGCAGCACCCATCAGGGTAGCTCCTACAATGAGCAGTTCTTC.

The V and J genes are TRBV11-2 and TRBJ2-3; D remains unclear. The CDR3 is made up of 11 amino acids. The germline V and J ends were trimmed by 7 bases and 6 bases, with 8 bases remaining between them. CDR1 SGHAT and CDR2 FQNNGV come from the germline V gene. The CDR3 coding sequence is TGTGCCAGCATCCGTCGGGATACGCAGTATTTT. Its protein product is CASIRRDTQYF.

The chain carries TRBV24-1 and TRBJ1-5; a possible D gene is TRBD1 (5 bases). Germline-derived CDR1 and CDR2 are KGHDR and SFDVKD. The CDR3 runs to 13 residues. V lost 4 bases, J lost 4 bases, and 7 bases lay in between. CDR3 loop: CATSDRQNQPQHF. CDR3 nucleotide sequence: TGTGCCACCAGTGACCGACAGAATCAGCCCCAGCATTTT.

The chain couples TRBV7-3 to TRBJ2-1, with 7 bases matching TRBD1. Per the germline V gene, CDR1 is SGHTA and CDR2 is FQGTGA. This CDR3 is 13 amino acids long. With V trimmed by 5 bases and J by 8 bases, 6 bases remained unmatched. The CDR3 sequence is CASSDDRVDEQFF. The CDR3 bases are TGTGCCAGCAGCGATGACAGGGTCGATGAGCAGTTCTTC.

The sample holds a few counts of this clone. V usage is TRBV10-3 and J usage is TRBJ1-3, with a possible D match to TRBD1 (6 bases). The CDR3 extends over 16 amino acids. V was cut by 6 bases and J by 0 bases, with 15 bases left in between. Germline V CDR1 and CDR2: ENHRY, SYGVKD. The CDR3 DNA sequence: TGTGCCATCAGGGAACCCGACAGGTTCTCTGGAAACACCATATATTTT. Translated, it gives CAIREPDRFSGNTIYF.

CDR3 loop: CASSQDPGTSREQYF. In DNA form, the CDR3 reads TGCGCCAGCAGCCAAGATCCCGGGACTAGCCGCGAGCAGTACTTC. The chain carries TRBV4-1 and TRBJ2-7, with 9 bases fitting TRBD2. J lost 6 bases, V lost 0 bases, and 6 bases had no gene match. The germline CDR1 and CDR2 sequences are MGHRA and YSYEKL. CDR3 size: 15 residues.

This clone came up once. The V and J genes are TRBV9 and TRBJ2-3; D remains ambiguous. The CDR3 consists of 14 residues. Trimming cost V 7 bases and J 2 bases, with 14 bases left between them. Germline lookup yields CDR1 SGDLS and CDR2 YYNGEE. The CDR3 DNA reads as TGTGCCAGCTCGGTCGGGTTGGTCACAGATACGCAGTATTTT. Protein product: CASSVGLVTDTQYF. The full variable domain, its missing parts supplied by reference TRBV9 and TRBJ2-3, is DSGVTQTPKHLITATGQRVTLRCSPRSGDLSVYWYQQSLDQGLQFLIQYYNGEERAKGNILERFSAQQFPDLHSELNLSSLELGDSALYFCASSVGLVTDTQYFGPGTRLTVL.

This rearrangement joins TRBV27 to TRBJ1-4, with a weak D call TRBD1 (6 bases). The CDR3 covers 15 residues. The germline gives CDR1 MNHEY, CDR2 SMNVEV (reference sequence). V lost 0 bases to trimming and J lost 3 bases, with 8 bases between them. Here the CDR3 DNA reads TGTGCCAGCAGTTTATCGGGGGCGCCTAATGAAAAACTGTTTTTT. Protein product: CASSLSGAPNEKLFF.

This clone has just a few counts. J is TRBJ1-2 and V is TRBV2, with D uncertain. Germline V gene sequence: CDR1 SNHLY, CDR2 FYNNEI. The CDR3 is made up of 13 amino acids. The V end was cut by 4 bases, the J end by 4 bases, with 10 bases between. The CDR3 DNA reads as TGTGCCAGCAGTGCATCAGGATTCTATGGCTACACCTTC. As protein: CASSASGFYGYTF.

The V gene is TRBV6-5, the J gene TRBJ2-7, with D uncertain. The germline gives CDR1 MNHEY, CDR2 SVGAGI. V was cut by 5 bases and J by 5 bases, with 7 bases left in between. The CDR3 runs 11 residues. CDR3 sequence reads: CASSPPDEQYF. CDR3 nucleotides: TGTGCCAGCAGTCCCCCCGACGAGCAGTACTTC.

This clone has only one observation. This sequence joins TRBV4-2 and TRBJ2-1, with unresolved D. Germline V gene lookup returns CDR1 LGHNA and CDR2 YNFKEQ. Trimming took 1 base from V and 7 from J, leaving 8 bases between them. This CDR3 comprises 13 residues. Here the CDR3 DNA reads TGTGCCAGCAGCCAAGTTGCGGAGAATGAGCAGTTCTTC. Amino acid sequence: CASSQVAENEQFF.

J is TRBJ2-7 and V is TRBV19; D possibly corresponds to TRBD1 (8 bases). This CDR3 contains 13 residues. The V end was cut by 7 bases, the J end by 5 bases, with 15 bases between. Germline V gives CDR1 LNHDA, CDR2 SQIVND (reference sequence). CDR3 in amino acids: CASKDRGGDEQYF. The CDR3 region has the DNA TGTGCCAGTAAAGACAGGGGAGGGGACGAGCAGTACTTC.